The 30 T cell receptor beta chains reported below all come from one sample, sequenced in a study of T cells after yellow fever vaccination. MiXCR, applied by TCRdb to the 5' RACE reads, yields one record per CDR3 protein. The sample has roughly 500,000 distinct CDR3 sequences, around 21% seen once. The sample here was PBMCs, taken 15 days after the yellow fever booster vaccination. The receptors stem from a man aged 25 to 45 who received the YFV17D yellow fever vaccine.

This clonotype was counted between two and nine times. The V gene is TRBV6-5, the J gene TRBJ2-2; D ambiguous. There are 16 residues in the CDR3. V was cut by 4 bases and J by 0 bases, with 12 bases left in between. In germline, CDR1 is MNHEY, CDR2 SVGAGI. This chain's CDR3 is CASSLELVPNTGELFF. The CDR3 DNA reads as TGTGCCAGCAGTTTGGAATTAGTCCCGAACACCGGGGAGCTGTTTTTT.

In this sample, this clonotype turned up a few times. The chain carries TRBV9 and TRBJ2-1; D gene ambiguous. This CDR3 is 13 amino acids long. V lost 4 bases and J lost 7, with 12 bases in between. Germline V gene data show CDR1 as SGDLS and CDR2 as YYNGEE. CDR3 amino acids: CASSIQTGNEQFF. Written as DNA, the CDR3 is TGTGCCAGCAGCATCCAGACCGGGAATGAGCAGTTCTTC.

This CDR3 is CASSLGNGEQYF. DNA for the CDR3: TGTGCCAGCAGCTTGGGGAACGGCGAGCAGTACTTC. The rearrangement links TRBV5-4 to TRBJ2-7, with no clear D. Germline CDR1 reads SGHNT; CDR2 reads YYREEE (reference sequence). The CDR3 spans 12 residues. With 0 bases removed from V and 6 bases from J, the gap between germline ends came to 7 bases.

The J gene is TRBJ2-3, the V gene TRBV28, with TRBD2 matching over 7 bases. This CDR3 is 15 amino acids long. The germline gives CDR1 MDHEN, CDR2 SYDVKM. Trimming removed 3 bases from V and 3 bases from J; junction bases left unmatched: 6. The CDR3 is CASSFGGRRTDTQYF. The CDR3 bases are TGTGCCAGCAGTTTTGGCGGGAGAAGGACAGATACGCAGTATTTT.

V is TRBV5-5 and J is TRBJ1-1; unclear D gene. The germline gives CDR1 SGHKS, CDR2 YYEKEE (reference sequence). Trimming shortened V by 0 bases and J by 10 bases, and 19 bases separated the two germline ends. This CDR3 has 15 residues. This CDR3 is CASSLDPTARPRAFF. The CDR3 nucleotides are TGTGCCAGCAGCTTGGATCCCACGGCACGGCCTCGAGCTTTCTTT.

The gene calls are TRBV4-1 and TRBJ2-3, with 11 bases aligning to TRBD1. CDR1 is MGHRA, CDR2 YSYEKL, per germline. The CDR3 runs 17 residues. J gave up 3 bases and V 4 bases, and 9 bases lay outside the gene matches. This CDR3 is CASSRDPGQGVTDTQYF. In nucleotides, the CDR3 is TGCGCCAGCAGCCGAGACCCGGGACAGGGGGTTACAGATACGCAGTATTTT.

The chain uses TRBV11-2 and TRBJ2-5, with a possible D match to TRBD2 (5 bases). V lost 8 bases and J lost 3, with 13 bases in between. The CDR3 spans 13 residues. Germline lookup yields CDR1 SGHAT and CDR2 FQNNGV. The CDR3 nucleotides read TGTGCCAGCGTTAGGTGGCGGGAAGAGACCCAGTACTTC. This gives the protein CASVRWREETQYF.

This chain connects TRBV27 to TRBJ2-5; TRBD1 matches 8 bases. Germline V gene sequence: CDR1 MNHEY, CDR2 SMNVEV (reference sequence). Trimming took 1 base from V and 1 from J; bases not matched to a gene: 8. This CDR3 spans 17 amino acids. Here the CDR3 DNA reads TGTGCCAGCAGTTTATACGGGGACAGGCCTTCCCAAGAGACCCAGTACTTC. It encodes CASSLYGDRPSQETQYF.

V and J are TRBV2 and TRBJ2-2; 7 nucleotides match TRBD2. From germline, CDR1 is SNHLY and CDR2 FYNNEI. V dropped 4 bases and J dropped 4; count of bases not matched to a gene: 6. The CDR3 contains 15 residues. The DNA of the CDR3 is TGTGCCAGCAGTGGGGAGGGGACTCCCACCGGGGAGCTGTTTTTT. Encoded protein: CASSGEGTPTGELFF.

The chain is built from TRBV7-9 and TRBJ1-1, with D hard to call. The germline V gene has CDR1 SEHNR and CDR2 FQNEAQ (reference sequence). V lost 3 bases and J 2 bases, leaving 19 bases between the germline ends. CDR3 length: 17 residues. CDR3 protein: CASSFVGHQSPNTEAFF. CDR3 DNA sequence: TGTGCCAGCAGCTTCGTGGGCCATCAAAGCCCAAACACTGAAGCTTTCTTT.

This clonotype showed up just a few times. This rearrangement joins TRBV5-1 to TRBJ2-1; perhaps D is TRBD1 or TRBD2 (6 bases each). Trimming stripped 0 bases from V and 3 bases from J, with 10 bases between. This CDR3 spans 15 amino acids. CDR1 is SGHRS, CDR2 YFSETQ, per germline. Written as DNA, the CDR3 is TGCGCCAGCAGCTTGGAACGGGGGCGCTACAATGAGCAGTTCTTC. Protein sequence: CASSLERGRYNEQFF.

The CDR3 sequence is CSVEDARTQYF. CDR3 coding DNA: TGCAGCGTTGAAGATGCGAGGACCCAGTACTTC. The rearrangement links TRBV29-1 to TRBJ2-5; D unclear. The germline gives CDR1 SQVTM, CDR2 ANQGSEA. The CDR3 is 11 amino acids. With 0 bases removed from V and 7 bases from J, the gap between germline ends came to 6 bases.

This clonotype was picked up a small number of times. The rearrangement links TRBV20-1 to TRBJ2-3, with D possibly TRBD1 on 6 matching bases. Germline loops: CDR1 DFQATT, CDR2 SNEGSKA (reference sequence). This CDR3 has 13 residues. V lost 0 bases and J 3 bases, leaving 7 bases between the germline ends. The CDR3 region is CSARDTGTDTQYF. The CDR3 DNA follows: TGCAGTGCTAGAGATACAGGGACAGATACGCAGTATTTT.

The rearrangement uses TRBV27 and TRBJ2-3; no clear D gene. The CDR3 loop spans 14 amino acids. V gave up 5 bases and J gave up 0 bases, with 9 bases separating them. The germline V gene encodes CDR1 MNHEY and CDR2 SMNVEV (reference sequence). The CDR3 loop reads CASSTPLSTDTQYF. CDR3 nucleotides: TGTGCCAGCAGTACCCCACTTAGCACAGATACGCAGTATTTT.

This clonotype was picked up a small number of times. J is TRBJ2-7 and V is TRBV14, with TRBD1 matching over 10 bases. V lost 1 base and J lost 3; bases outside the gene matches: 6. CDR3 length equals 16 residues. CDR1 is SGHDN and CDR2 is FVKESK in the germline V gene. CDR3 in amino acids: CASSQARGTGVYEQYF. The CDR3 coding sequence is TGTGCCAGCAGCCAAGCAAGGGGGACAGGGGTCTACGAGCAGTACTTC.

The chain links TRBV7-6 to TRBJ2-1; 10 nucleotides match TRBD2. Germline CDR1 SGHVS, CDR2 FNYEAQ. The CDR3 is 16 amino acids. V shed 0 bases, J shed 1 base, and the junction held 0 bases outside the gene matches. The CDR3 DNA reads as TGTGCCAGCAGCTTAGCTAGCGGGAGGTCCTACAATGAGCAGTTCTTC. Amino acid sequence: CASSLASGRSYNEQFF.

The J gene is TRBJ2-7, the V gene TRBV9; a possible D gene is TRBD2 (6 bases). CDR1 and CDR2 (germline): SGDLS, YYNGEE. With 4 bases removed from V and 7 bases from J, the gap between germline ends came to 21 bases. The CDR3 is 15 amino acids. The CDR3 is CASSPGGPPGEEQYF. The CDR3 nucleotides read TGTGCCAGCAGCCCCGGGGGACCGCCGGGTGAGGAGCAGTACTTC.

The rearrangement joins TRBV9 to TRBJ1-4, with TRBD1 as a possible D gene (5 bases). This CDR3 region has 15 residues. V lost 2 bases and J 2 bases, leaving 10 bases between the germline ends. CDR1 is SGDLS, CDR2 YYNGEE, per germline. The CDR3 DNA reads TGTGCCAGCAGCGTTTCAGGGTGGACTAATGAAAAACTGTTTTTT. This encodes CASSVSGWTNEKLFF.

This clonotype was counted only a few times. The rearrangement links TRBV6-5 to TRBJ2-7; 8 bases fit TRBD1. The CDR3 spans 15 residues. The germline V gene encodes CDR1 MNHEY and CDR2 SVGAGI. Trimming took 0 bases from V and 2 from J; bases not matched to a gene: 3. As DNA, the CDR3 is TGTGCCAGCAGTTACTCCGGGACAGGCCCCTACGAGCAGTACTTC. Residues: CASSYSGTGPYEQYF.

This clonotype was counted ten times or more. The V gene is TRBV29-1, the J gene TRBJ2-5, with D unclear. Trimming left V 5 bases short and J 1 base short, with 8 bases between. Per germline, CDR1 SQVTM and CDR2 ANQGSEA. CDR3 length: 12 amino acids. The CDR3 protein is CSVCLSQETQYF. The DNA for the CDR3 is TGCAGCGTTTGCCTGAGCCAAGAGACCCAGTACTTC.

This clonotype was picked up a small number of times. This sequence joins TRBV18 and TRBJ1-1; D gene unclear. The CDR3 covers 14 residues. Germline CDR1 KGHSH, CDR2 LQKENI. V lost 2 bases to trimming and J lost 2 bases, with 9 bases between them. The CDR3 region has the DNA TGTGCCAGCTCACCAGCAGCAGTTAACACTGAAGCTTTCTTT. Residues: CASSPAAVNTEAFF. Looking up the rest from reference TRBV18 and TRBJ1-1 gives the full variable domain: NAGVMQNPRHLVRRRGQEARLRCSPMKGHSHVYWYRQLPEEGLKFMVYLQKENIIDESGMPKERFSAEFPKEGPSILRIQQVVRGDSAAYFCASSPAAVNTEAFFGQGTRLTVV.

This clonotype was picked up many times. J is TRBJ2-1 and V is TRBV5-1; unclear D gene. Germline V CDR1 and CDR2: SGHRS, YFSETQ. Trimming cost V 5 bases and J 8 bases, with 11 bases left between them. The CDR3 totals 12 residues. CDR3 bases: TGCGCCAGCAGTACCTCGTGGGATGAGCAGTTCTTC. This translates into CASSTSWDEQFF.

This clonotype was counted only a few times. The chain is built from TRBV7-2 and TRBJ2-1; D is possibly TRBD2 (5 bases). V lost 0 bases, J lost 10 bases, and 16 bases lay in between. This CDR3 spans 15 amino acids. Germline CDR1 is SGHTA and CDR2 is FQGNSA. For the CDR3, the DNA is TGTGCCAGCAGCTTAGCCTCGGGAATCACCCCGGAGCAGTTCTTC. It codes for CASSLASGITPEQFF.

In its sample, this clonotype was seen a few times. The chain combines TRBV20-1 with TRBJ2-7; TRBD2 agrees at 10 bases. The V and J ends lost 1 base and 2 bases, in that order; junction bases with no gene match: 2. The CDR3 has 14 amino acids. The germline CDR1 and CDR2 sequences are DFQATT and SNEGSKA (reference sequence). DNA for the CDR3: TGCAGTGCTAGAGCTAGCGGGAGTACCTACGAGCAGTACTTC. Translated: CSARASGSTYEQYF.

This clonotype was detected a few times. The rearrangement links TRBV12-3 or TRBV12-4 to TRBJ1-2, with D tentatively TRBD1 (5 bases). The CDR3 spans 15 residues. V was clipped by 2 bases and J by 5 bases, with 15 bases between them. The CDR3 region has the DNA TGTGCCAGCAGTTTACAGGCCGGTGGGGGATATGGCTACACCTTC. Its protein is CASSLQAGGGYGYTF.

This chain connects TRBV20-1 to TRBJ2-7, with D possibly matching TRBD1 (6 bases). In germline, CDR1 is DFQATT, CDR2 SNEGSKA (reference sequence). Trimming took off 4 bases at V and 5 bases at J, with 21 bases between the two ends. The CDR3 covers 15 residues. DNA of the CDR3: TGCAGTGCTACCACACCCCGACAGGTGTGGGACGAGCAGTACTTC. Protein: CSATTPRQVWDEQYF.

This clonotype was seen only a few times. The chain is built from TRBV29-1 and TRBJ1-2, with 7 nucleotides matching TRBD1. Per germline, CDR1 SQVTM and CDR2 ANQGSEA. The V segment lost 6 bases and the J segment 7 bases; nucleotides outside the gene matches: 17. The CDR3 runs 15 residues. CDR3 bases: TGCAGCGTCCGACGAAGGACAGGCCCGGGGGGTGGCTACACCTTC. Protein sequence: CSVRRRTGPGGGYTF. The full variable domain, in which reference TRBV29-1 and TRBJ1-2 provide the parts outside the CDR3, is SAVISQKPSRDICQRGTSLTIQCQVDSQVTMMFWYRQQPGQSLTLIATANQGSEATYESGFVIDKFPISRPNLTFSTLTVSNMSPEDSSIYLCSVRRRTGPGGGYTFGSGTRLTVV.

The chain's CDR3 is CASSKIGNLEISEAFF. DNA of the CDR3: TGTGCCAGCAGCAAGATAGGGAATCTCGAGATTTCTGAAGCTTTCTTT. The V and J genes are TRBV5-5 and TRBJ1-1; D is undetermined. The V and J ends lost 4 bases and 6 bases respectively, with 22 bases between them. The CDR3 spans 16 residues. From germline, CDR1 is SGHKS and CDR2 YYEKEE (reference sequence). The full variable domain, in which reference TRBV5-5 and TRBJ1-1 provide the parts outside the CDR3, is DAGVTQSPTHLIKTRGQQVTLRCSPISGHKSVSWYQQVLGQGPQFIFQYYEKEERGRGNFPDRFSARQFPNYSSELNVNALLLGDSALYLCASSKIGNLEISEAFFGQGTRLTVV.

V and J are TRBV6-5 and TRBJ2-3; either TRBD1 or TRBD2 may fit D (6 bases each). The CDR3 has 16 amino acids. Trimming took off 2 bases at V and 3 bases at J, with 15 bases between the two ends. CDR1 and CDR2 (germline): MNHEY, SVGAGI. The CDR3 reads CASSYSGGQGTDTQYF. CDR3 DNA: TGTGCCAGCAGTTACAGTGGGGGGCAAGGGACAGATACGCAGTATTTT.

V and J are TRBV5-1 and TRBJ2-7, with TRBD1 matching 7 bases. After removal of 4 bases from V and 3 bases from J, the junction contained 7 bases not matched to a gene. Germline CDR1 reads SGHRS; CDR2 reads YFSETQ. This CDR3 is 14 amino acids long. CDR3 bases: TGCGCCAGCAGCGTAGACAGGGCAATCTACGAGCAGTACTTC. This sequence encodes CASSVDRAIYEQYF.